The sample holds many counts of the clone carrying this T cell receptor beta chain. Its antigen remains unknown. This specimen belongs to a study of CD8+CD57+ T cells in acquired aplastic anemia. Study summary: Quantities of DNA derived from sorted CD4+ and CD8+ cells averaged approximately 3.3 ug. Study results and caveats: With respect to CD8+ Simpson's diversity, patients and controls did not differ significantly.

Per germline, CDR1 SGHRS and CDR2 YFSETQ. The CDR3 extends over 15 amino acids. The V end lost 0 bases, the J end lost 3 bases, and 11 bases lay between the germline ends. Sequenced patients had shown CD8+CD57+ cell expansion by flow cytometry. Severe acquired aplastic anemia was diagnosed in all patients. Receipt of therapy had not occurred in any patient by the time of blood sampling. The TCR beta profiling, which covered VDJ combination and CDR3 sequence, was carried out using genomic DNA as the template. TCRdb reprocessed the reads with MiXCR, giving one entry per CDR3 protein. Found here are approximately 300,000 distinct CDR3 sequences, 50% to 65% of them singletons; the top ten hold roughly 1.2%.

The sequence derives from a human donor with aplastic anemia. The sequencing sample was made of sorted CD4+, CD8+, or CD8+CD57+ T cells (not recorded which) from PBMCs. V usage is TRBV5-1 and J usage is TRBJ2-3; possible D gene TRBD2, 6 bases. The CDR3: CASSLGGLVTDTQYF. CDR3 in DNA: TGCGCCAGCAGCTTGGGGGGACTTGTAACAGATACGCAGTATTTT.